The 14 T cell receptor beta chains below were found in one sample sequenced in a study of T cells in Graves' hyperthyroidism and ophthalmopathy. The investigators amplified TCR beta CDR3 regions from RNA transcripts. The HTBI set primed first-round TCR CDR3 RT-PCR. TCRdb processed the multiplex PCR reads anew with MiXCR; each CDR3 protein has one entry. The sample carries 450,000 to 700,000 distinct CDR3 sequences, just over 45% recorded once. Source material: peripheral blood or thyroid tissue (not recorded which). All receptors derive from an adult woman with Graves' disease, either hyperthyroidism or ophthalmopathy (not recorded which).

This clonotype was picked up many times. J is TRBJ2-7 and V is TRBV20-1; maybe TRBD2 (6 bases). CDR1 is DFQATT, CDR2 SNEGSKA, per germline (reference sequence). This CDR3 has 14 residues. V was trimmed by 0 bases and J by 1 base, leaving 10 bases between them. The CDR3 nucleotides are TGCAGTGCTAGAGATGTAGCGGCTTCCTACGAGCAGTACTTC. Protein product: CSARDVAASYEQYF.

This clonotype was seen only a few times. V is TRBV10-3 and J is TRBJ2-3; TRBD1 is a possible D gene (6 bases). The CDR3 length is 14 residues. Germline V gene lookup returns CDR1 ENHRY and CDR2 SYGVKD. V lost 4 bases and J lost 4, with 12 bases in between. In DNA form, the CDR3 reads TGTGCCATCAGTGCCAGGGGAGACGCAGATACGCAGTATTTT. Its translation: CAISARGDADTQYF.

The chain links TRBV20-1 to TRBJ1-5; no definite D call. The CDR3 length is 14 residues. The V gene lost 3 bases and the J gene lost 14 bases, with 23 bases spanning the gap. In germline, CDR1 is DFQATT, CDR2 SNEGSKA (reference sequence). CDR3 sequence reads: CSASRPLGGRYEHF. CDR3 in DNA: TGCAGTGCTAGTCGACCCCTGGGAGGTCGGTACGAGCATTTT.

This clonotype was observed many times. The chain uses TRBV28 and TRBJ1-1; D is perhaps TRBD1 (5 bases). The CDR3 is 13 amino acids. CDR1 is MDHEN and CDR2 is SYDVKM in the germline V gene. The ends were cut back, 3 bases at V and 7 bases at J, with 12 bases in the middle. Here the CDR3 reads CASSFLQESEAFF. The CDR3 bases are TGTGCCAGCAGTTTCCTACAGGAGAGTGAAGCTTTCTTT.

The V call is TRBV20-1, the J call TRBJ1-5, with TRBD1 matching over 7 bases. Germline values: CDR1 DFQATT, CDR2 SNEGSKA (reference sequence). This CDR3 contains 15 residues. V lost 6 bases and J lost 2; bases outside the gene matches: 10. In nucleotides, the CDR3 is TGCAGTGCCAAGACAGGGTGGAATGGCAATCAGCCCCAGCATTTT. Translating it yields CSAKTGWNGNQPQHF.

The genes are TRBV7-9 and TRBJ2-7; 8 bases agree with TRBD2. Germline V CDR1 and CDR2: SEHNR, FQNEAQ (reference sequence). This CDR3 contains 15 residues. The V and J ends lost 2 bases and 5 bases, in that order; junction bases with no gene match: 8. CDR3 sequence (DNA): TGTGCCAGCAGCTTACAGGCGGGAGGAAATGACGAGCAGTACTTC. Its protein product is CASSLQAGGNDEQYF.

The rearrangement joins TRBV10-3 to TRBJ1-6; D is ambiguous. The germline V gene has CDR1 ENHRY and CDR2 SYGVKD. This CDR3 has 11 residues. V was trimmed by 3 bases and J by 6 bases, leaving 0 bases between them. The CDR3 bases are TGTGCCATCAGTGATAATTCACCCCTCCACTTT. The encoded protein is CAISDNSPLHF.

The V gene is TRBV15, the J gene TRBJ1-5; D gene unclear. Per the germline V gene, CDR1 is LNHNV and CDR2 is YYDKDF (reference sequence). Trimming took off 0 bases at V and 7 bases at J, with 7 bases between the two ends. The CDR3 is made up of 13 amino acids. CDR3 in DNA: TGTGCCACCAGCAGAGAGGAAAGGCAGCCCCAGCATTTT. Amino acid sequence: CATSREERQPQHF. Full variable domain (remainder filled in from reference TRBV15 and TRBJ1-5): DAMVIQNPRYQVTQFGKPVTLSCSQTLNHNVMYWYQQKSSQAPKLLFHYYDKDFNNEADTPDNFQSRRPNTSFCFLDIRSPGLGDTAMYLCATSREERQPQHFGDGTRLSIL.

This chain connects TRBV2 to TRBJ1-6; the D is unclear. The CDR3 is 10 amino acids. The V end was cut by 8 bases, the J end by 9 bases, with 5 bases between. CDR1 is SNHLY, CDR2 FYNNEI, per germline. The CDR3 DNA is TGTGCCAGCGGCAGTTCACCCCTCCACTTT. It encodes CASGSSPLHF.

V and J are TRBV9 and TRBJ1-2, with D unclear. In germline, CDR1 is SGDLS, CDR2 YYNGEE. Trimming removed 3 bases at V and 4 bases at J, with 13 bases between. This CDR3 comprises 14 residues. DNA of the CDR3: TGTGCCAGCAGCGGCTCCACGACGGCCTATGGCTACACCTTC. Its protein product is CASSGSTTAYGYTF.

This clonotype was seen ten or more times. This sequence joins TRBV19 and TRBJ1-2, with D maybe TRBD1 (6 bases). Per germline, CDR1 LNHDA and CDR2 SQIVND (reference sequence). CDR3 length: 17 amino acids. V was clipped by 6 bases and J by 1 base, with 21 bases between them. The DNA of the CDR3 is TGTGCCAGTAGCACAAGACGGACAGCTTTATTTAACTATGGCTACACCTTC. It specifies CASSTRRTALFNYGYTF.

The V gene is TRBV10-3, the J gene TRBJ2-7; possible D gene TRBD1, 6 bases. V gave up 9 bases and J gave up 6 bases, with 15 bases separating them. Germline V gene data show CDR1 as ENHRY and CDR2 as SYGVKD. The CDR3 length is 12 residues. The CDR3 bases are TGTGCCATACTCCAGGGGAGAGGCGAGCAGTACTTC. Amino acid sequence: CAILQGRGEQYF.

This clonotype came up many times. V is TRBV6-1 and J is TRBJ1-1; no clear D gene. In germline, CDR1 is MNHNS, CDR2 SASEGT. The CDR3 loop spans 13 amino acids. V was cut by 3 bases and J by 1 base, with 6 bases left in between. The chain's CDR3 is CASSEWQNTEAFF. The CDR3 region has the DNA TGTGCCAGCAGTGAGTGGCAGAACACTGAAGCTTTCTTT.

The chain carries TRBV29-1 and TRBJ2-6, with 9 bases matching TRBD1. V was clipped by 5 bases and J by 1 base; unmatched bases: 6. The germline gives CDR1 SQVTM, CDR2 ANQGSEA. This CDR3 region has 16 residues. CDR3 sequence reads: CSVMGQGGSGANVLTF. In nucleotides, the CDR3 is TGCAGCGTTATGGGACAGGGAGGATCTGGGGCCAACGTCCTGACTTTC.